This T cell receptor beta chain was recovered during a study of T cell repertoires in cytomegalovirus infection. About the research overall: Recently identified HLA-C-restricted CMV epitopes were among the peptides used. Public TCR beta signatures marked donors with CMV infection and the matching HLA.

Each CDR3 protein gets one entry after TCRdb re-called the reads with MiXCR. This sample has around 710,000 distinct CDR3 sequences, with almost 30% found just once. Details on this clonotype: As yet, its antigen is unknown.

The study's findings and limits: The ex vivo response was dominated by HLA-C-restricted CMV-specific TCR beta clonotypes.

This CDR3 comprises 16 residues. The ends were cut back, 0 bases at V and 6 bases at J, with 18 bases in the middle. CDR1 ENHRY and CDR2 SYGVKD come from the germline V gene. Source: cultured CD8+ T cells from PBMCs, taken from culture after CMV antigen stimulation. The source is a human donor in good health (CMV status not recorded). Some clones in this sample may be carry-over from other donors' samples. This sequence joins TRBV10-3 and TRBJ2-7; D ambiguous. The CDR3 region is CAISESRGQKVREQYF. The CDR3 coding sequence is TGTGCCATCAGTGAGTCGAGAGGTCAGAAGGTCCGCGAGCAGTACTTC.